Below, one T cell receptor beta chain is given with its context. These data originate in a study of blood T cell repertoires in COVID-19. With 6 bases clipped from V and 2 bases from J, the junction kept 5 bases outside the gene matches. This CDR3 contains 15 residues. Germline loops: CDR1 MNHEY, CDR2 SVGAGI. Per the original data handling: Estimates of nucleated cell counts were drawn from the amplification of reference gene primers. Libraries were prepared by immunoSEQ multiplex PCR; TCRdb keeps only in-frame clonotypes and omits some of them. D and trimming were read from the DNA, whereas the V and J calls and clone size are those reported in that table. The sample consists of over 100,000 clones, around 88% of them appearing once.

Sequenced input: peripheral blood. The source of this sequence is a middle-aged man with acute or convalescent COVID-19. This chain connects TRBV6-5 to TRBJ2-5, with 11 nucleotides matching TRBD2. CDR3 protein: CASRPLAGAQETQYF. The CDR3 bases are TGTGCCAGCAGACCACTAGCGGGGGCACAAGAGACCCAGTACTTC.